This is a list of T cell receptor beta chains from one sample in a study of cytomegalovirus exposure and HLA in healthy donors. Method: immunoSEQ multiplex PCR; TCRdb's copy keeps in-frame clones and lacks some. The sample has roughly 100,000 clones; roughly 80% are singletons. Material: PBMCs. Source of these receptors: a man aged 45-65 years in good health and CMV-seronegative. The CDR3 runs from the conserved cysteine through the conserved F or W. Fields, in order: V gene, J gene, clone size, D gene, CDR3 protein, CDR3 DNA. The D gene is left open where the match is weak. Expanded clones are given a class, and other clones once, few, many or no size at all.

TRBV5-6,TRBJ2-1,-,-,CASSLAPSSYNEQFF,TGTGCCAGCAGCCTAGCGCCTAGCTCCTACAATGAGCAGTTCTTC
TRBV11-2,TRBJ2-7,-,-,CASQHSLYEQYF,TGTGCCAGCCAACACAGTTTGTACGAGCAGTACTTC
TRBV6-1,TRBJ2-3,-,-,CASSGGLLNTDTQYF,TGTGCCAGCAGTGGAGGACTCCTTAACACAGATACGCAGTATTTT
TRBV11-3,TRBJ2-3,-,TRBD1,CASSRHRGSTDTQYF,TGTGCCAGCAGCCGGCACAGGGGAAGCACAGATACGCAGTATTTT
TRBV7-6,TRBJ2-1,-,TRBD2,CASSLELAGGFEQFF,TGTGCCAGCAGCTTAGAGCTAGCGGGGGGGTTTGAGCAGTTCTTC
TRBV29-1,TRBJ1-2,-,TRBD1,CSVELGGTGGLHGYTF,TGCAGCGTTGAACTCGGGGGGACAGGGGGATTACATGGCTACACCTTC
TRBV6-5,TRBJ2-1,once,TRBD1,CASSYRRTGYNEQFF,TGTGCCAGCAGCTATCGTCGGACAGGCTACAATGAGCAGTTCTTC
TRBV19,TRBJ1-1,-,-,CASSNLPGAGEAFF,TGTGCCAGTAGTAATCTTCCAGGGGCTGGTGAAGCTTTCTTT
TRBV19,TRBJ2-5,once,TRBD1,CASSMTGQEETQYF,TGTGCCAGTAGTATGACGGGACAGGAAGAGACCCAGTACTTC
TRBV25-1,TRBJ1-2,-,-,CASASGSANYGYTF,TGTGCCAGCGCCTCGGGATCAGCAAACTATGGCTACACCTTC
TRBV7-8,TRBJ1-2,-,-,CASSLAREAGGYTF,TGTGCCAGCAGCTTAGCTCGGGAAGCGGGCGGCTACACCTTC
TRBV6-5,TRBJ2-6,-,-,CASSYLRGSGANVLTF,TGTGCCAGCAGTTACCTCAGGGGCTCTGGGGCCAACGTCCTGACTTTC
TRBV4-2,TRBJ1-2,-,TRBD1,CASSQDWAGQGIDGYTF,TGTGCCAGCAGCCAAGATTGGGCCGGACAGGGGATAGATGGCTACACCTTC
TRBV9,TRBJ1-1,-,-,CASSVVAGRKAFF,TGTGCCAGCAGCGTAGTTGCAGGGAGGAAAGCTTTCTTT
TRBV7-2,TRBJ2-3,-,TRBD1,CASSLSSRTGESDTQYF,TGTGCCAGCAGCTTAAGTAGTCGGACAGGGGAATCAGATACGCAGTATTTT
TRBV30,TRBJ2-7,-,-,CAWRLSYEQYF,TGTGCCTGGAGGCTATCCTACGAGCAGTACTTC
TRBV5-4,TRBJ2-7,-,-,CASSPGGTVSYEQYF,TGTGCCAGCAGCCCGGGGGGCACTGTCTCCTACGAGCAGTACTTC
TRBV7-9,TRBJ2-3,-,-,CASTPKEGRTDTQYF,TGTGCCAGCACCCCGAAGGAGGGCCGCACAGATACGCAGTATTTT
TRBV6-1,TRBJ1-4,-,TRBD1,CASSIDREKLFF,TGTGCCAGCAGTATAGACAGGGAGAAACTGTTTTTT
TRBV6-1,TRBJ2-2,-,TRBD2,CASSGTSGGATGELFF,TGTGCCAGCAGTGGCACTAGCGGGGGGGCCACCGGGGAGCTGTTTTTT
TRBV7-2,TRBJ2-1,-,TRBD2,CASSLNGLAGGEQFF,TGTGCCAGCAGCTTAAATGGACTAGCGGGGGGTGAGCAGTTCTTC
TRBV4-3,TRBJ1-3,-,TRBD1,CASSQSFRGPDTIYF,TGCGCCAGCAGCCAGTCCTTCAGGGGGCCAGACACCATATATTTT
TRBV7-2,TRBJ2-7,-,TRBD2,CASSLESGGENEQYF,TGTGCCAGCAGCTTAGAGTCGGGGGGTGAAAACGAGCAGTACTTC
TRBV7-9,TRBJ1-1,-,-,CASSSGTGTRAFF,TGTGCCAGCAGCTCAGGCACTGGCACCAGAGCTTTCTTT
TRBV19,TRBJ2-5,-,TRBD2,CASSSHGRSLEETQYF,TGTGCCAGTAGTTCCCACGGGAGGAGCCTAGAGGAGACCCAGTACTTC
TRBV6-1,TRBJ2-5,-,TRBD1,CASSLGQFLYGQYF,TGTGCCAGCAGTCTGGGACAGTTCCTATACGGGCAGTACTTC
TRBV19,TRBJ1-5,-,TRBD1,CASSSARRQGTGNQPQHF,TGTGCCAGTAGTTCCGCCCGTCGACAGGGGACGGGCAATCAGCCCCAGCATTTT
TRBV10-1,TRBJ1-6,-,TRBD1,CASSGGTGSSYNSPLHF,TGCGCCAGCAGTGGAGGGACAGGGAGCTCCTATAATTCACCCCTCCACTTT
TRBV10-3,TRBJ2-3,-,TRBD2,CAIMAETSSDTQYF,TGTGCCATCATGGCCGAGACTAGCTCAGATACGCAGTATTTT
TRBV28,TRBJ2-1,-,TRBD1,CASSELGDRAYEQFF,TGTGCCAGCAGCGAGCTAGGGGACAGGGCCTATGAGCAGTTCTTC
TRBV5-6,TRBJ1-5,-,-,CAGSLGGVFQPQHF,TGTGCCGGCAGCTTGGGGGGGGTCTTTCAGCCCCAGCATTTT
TRBV10-3,TRBJ1-1,-,TRBD1,CAIRGQFNTEAFF,TGTGCCATCAGGGGACAGTTTAACACTGAAGCTTTCTTT
TRBV7-6,TRBJ1-6,-,-,CASSPGHPLLNSPLHF,TGTGCCAGCAGTCCCGGACATCCTCTTCTTAATTCACCCCTCCACTTT
TRBV9,TRBJ1-1,-,-,CASSVGAGLNTEAFF,TGTGCCAGCAGCGTAGGGGCAGGCCTGAACACTGAAGCTTTCTTT
TRBV4-2,TRBJ1-5,once,-,CASSQDLLQPQHF,TGTGCCAGCAGCCAAGATCTGTTGCAGCCCCAGCATTTT
TRBV9,TRBJ2-7,few,-,CASNEGSTYEQYF,TGTGCCAGCAATGAGGGTTCGACCTACGAGCAGTACTTC
TRBV5-1,TRBJ1-6,-,-,CASSLDYRDSPLHF,TGCGCCAGCAGCCTTGATTACAGGGATTCACCCCTCCACTTT
TRBV18,TRBJ2-5,-,TRBD2,CASSPPPRGGETQYF,TGTGCCAGCTCACCACCGCCACGGGGGGGGGAGACCCAGTACTTC
TRBV19,TRBJ2-7,once,TRBD1,CASSTRDRGHEQYF,TGTGCCAGTAGCACCCGGGACAGGGGACACGAGCAGTACTTC
TRBV18,TRBJ2-1,-,TRBD2,CASSSPSGGAYNEQFF,TGTGCCAGCTCATCGCCTAGCGGGGGGGCCTACAATGAGCAGTTCTTC
TRBV2,TRBJ1-4,-,TRBD1,CASHTGTGNEKLFF,TGTGCCAGCCACACCGGGACAGGGAACGAAAAACTGTTTTTT
TRBV2,TRBJ2-6,few,TRBD1,CASSAPGGRANVLTF,TGTGCCAGCAGTGCCCCAGGGGGTAGGGCCAACGTCCTGACTTTC
TRBV6-6,TRBJ2-3,-,TRBD1,CASSYSLQGARDTQYF,TGTGCCAGCAGTTACTCCTTACAGGGGGCGCGAGATACGCAGTATTTT
TRBV18,TRBJ2-7,-,-,CASSPEGDYEQYF,TGTGCCAGCTCACCAGAGGGAGACTACGAGCAGTACTTC
TRBV18,TRBJ2-1,-,TRBD2,CASSHGDSGGFHERFF,TGTGCCAGCTCACACGGGGACAGCGGGGGGTTCCATGAGCGGTTCTTC
TRBV7-9,TRBJ2-7,few,TRBD1,CASSLAGQNYEQYF,TGTGCCAGCAGCTTAGCGGGACAGAACTACGAGCAGTACTTC
TRBV28,TRBJ1-5,-,TRBD1,CASSPDRGSHQPQHF,TGTGCCAGCAGCCCGGACAGGGGTTCCCACCAGCCCCAGCATTTT
TRBV7-9,TRBJ2-5,once,-,CASSLQAGETQYF,TGTGCCAGCAGCTTACAAGCTGGAGAGACCCAGTACTTC
TRBV7-2,TRBJ2-7,-,TRBD1,CASSLEAGGSYEQYF,TGTGCCAGCAGCTTAGAGGCAGGGGGCTCTTACGAGCAGTACTTC
TRBV6-6,TRBJ1-4,few,-,CASSYSIKRGAEKLFF,TGTGCCAGCAGTTACTCGATAAAAAGGGGCGCGGAAAAACTGTTTTTT
TRBV29-1,TRBJ2-1,-,-,CSVDGKNNEQFF,TGCAGCGTTGACGGGAAAAACAATGAGCAGTTCTTC
TRBV6-6,TRBJ1-1,-,TRBD1,CASSYSGQGANTEAFF,TGTGCCAGCAGTTACTCCGGACAGGGGGCTAACACTGAAGCTTTCTTT
TRBV5-6,TRBJ1-1,-,-,CASSLPTGNTEAFF,TGTGCCAGCAGCTTGCCGACGGGGAACACTGAAGCTTTCTTT